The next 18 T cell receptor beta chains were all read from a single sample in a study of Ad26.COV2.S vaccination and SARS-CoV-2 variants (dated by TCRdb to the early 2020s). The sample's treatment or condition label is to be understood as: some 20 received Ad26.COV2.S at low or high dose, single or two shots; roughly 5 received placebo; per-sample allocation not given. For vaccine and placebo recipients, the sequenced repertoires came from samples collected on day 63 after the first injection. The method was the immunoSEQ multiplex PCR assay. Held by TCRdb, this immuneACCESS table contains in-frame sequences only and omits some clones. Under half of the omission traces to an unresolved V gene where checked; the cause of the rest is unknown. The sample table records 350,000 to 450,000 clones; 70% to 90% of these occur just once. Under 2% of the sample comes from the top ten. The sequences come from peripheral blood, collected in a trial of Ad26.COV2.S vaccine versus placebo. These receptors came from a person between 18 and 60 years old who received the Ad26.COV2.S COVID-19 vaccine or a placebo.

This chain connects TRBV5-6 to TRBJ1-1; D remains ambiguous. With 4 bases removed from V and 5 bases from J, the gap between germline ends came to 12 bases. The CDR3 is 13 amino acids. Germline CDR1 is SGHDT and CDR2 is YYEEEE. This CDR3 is CASSLIQGTEAFF. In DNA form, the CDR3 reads TGTGCCAGCAGCCTAATCCAAGGGACTGAAGCTTTCTTT.

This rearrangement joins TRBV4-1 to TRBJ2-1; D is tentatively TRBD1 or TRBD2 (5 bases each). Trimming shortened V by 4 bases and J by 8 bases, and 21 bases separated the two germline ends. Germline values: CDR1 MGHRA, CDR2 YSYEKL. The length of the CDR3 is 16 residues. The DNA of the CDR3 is TGCGCCAGCAGCCCCGCCGGGACCGCCAGGATAGATGAGCAGTTCTTC. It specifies CASSPAGTARIDEQFF.

Here the CDR3 reads CASSLVAREYNEQFF. Here the CDR3 DNA reads TGTGCCAGCAGCTTGGTTGCGCGGGAGTACAATGAGCAGTTCTTC. The chain combines TRBV5-4 with TRBJ2-1; the match to TRBD2 covers 7 bases. The CDR3 is 15 residues long. The germline V gene has CDR1 SGHNT and CDR2 YYREEE (reference sequence). The junction had 4 bases not matched to a gene; V was cut back by 0 bases and J by 4 bases.

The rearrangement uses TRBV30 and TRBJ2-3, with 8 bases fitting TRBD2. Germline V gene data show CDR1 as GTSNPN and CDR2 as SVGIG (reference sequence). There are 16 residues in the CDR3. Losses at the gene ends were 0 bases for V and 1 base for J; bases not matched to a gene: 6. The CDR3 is CAWSVRAGAGTDTQYF. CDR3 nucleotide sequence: TGTGCCTGGAGTGTAAGAGCGGGAGCGGGCACAGATACGCAGTATTTT. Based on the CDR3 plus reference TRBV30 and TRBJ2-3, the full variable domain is SQTIHQWPATLVQPVGSPLSLECTVEGTSNPNLYWYRQAAGRGLQLLFYSVGIGQISSEVPQNLSASRPQDRQFILSSKKLLLSDSGFYLCAWSVRAGAGTDTQYFGPGTRLTVL.

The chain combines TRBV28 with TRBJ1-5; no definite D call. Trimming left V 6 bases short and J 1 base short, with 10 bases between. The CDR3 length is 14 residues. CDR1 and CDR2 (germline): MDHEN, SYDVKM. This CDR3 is CASSPYRSNQPQHF. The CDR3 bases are TGTGCCAGCAGCCCATATCGAAGCAATCAGCCCCAGCATTTT.

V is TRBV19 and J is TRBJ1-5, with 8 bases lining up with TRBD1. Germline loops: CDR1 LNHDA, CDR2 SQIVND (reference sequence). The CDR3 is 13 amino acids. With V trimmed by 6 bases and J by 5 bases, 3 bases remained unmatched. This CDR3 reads CASRQGGYQPQHF. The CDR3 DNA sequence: TGTGCCAGTAGACAGGGGGGTTATCAGCCCCAGCATTTT.

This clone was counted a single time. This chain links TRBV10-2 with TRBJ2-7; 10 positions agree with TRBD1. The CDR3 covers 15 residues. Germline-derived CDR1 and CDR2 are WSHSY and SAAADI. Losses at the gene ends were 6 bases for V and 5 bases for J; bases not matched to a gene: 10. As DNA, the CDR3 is TGCGCCAGCAGCGGGGACAGGGGAGGATTCGACGAGCAGTACTTC. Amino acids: CASSGDRGGFDEQYF.

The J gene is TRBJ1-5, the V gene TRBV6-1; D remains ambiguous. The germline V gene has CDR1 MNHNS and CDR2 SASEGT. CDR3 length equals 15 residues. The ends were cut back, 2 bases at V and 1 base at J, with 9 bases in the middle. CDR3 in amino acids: CASSEKRESNQPQHF. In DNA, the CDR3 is TGTGCCAGCAGTGAAAAGCGGGAAAGCAATCAGCCCCAGCATTTT.

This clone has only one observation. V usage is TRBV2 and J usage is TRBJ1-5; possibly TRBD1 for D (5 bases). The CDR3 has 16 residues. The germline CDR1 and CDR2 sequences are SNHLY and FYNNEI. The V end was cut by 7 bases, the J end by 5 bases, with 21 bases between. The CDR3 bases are TGTGCCAGCACGGGCGGGGGAATCTTGAGTCATCAGCCCCAGCATTTT. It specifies CASTGGGILSHQPQHF.

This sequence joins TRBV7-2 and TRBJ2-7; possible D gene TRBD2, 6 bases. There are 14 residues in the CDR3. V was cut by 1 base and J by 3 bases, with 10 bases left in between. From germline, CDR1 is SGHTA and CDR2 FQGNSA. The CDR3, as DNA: TGTGCCAGCAGCTTAGACGGCGGGGTCTACGAGCAGTACTTC. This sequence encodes CASSLDGGVYEQYF.

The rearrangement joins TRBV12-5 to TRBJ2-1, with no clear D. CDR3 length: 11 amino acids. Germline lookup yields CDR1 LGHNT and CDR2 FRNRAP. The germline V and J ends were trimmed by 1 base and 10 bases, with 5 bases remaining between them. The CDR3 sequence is CASGLAWEQFF. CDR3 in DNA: TGTGCTAGTGGTTTGGCCTGGGAGCAGTTCTTC.

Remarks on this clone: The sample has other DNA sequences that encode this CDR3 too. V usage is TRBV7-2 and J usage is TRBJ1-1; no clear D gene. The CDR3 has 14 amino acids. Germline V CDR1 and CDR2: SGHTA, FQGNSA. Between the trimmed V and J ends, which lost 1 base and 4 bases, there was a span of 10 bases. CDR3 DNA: TGTGCCAGCAGCTTAGACGGTGGTGGCACTGAAGCTTTCTTT. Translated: CASSLDGGGTEAFF.

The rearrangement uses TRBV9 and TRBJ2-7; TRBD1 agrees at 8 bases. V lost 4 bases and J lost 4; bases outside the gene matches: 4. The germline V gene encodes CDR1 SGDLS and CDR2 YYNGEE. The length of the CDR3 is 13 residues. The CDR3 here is CASSSGQGYEQYF. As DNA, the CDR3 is TGTGCCAGCAGCTCCGGACAGGGATACGAGCAGTACTTC.

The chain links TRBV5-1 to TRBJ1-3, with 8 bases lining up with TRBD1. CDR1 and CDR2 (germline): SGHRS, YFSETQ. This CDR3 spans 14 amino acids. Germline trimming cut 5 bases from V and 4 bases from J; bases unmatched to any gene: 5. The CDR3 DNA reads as TGCGCCAGCAGTTCCACAGGGGGAGGAAACACCATATATTTT. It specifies CASSSTGGGNTIYF.

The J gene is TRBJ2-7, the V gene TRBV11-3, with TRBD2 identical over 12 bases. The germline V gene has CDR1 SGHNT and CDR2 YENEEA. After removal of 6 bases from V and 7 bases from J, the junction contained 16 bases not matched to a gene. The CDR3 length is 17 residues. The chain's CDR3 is CASSNLAGGPRSVEQYF. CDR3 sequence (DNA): TGTGCCAGCAGTAACCTAGCGGGAGGGCCTCGATCTGTAGAGCAGTACTTC.

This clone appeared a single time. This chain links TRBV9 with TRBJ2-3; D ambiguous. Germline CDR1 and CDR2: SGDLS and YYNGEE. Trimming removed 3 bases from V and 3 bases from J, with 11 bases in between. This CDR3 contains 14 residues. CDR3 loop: CASSDRFLTDTQYF. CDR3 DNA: TGTGCCAGCAGCGATCGGTTCTTGACAGATACGCAGTATTTT.

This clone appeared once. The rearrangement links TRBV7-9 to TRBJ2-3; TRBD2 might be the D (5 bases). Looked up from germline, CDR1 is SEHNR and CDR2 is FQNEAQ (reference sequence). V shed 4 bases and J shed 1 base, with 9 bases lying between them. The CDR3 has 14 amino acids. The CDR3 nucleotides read TGTGCCAGCAGCTCCGGGGTGGGCACAGATACGCAGTATTTT. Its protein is CASSSGVGTDTQYF. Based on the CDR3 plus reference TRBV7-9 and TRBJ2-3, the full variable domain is DTGVSQNPRHKITKRGQNVTFRCDPISEHNRLYWYRQTLGQGPEFLTYFQNEAQLEKSRLLSDRFSAERPKGSFSTLEIQRTEQGDSAMYLCASSSGVGTDTQYFGPGTRLTVL.

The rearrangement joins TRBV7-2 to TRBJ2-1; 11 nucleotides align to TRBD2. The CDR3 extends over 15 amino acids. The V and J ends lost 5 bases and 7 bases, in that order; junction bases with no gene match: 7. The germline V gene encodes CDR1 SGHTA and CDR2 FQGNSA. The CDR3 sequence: CASSPRTSGQNEQFF. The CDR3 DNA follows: TGTGCCAGCAGCCCCCGGACTAGCGGGCAAAATGAGCAGTTCTTC.